What follows are 21 T cell receptor beta chains derived from one specimen sequenced in a study of blood T cell repertoires in COVID-19. Sequencing used immunoSEQ multiplex PCR; TCRdb keeps in-frame clones, though not all of them. Among about 490,000 clones listed, 70% to 90% were seen once. The sample comprised peripheral blood. The receptors stem from a human donor in a cohort sampled during active COVID-19.

This rearrangement joins TRBV28 to TRBJ2-7; tentatively, D is TRBD2 (5 bases). Germline V gene lookup returns CDR1 MDHEN and CDR2 SYDVKM. V was trimmed by 6 bases and J by 6 bases, leaving 15 bases between them. The CDR3 length is 13 residues. CDR3: CASSRDQTSEQYF. In DNA form, the CDR3 reads TGTGCCAGCAGCCGAGACCAAACTAGCGAGCAGTACTTC. Filled out from reference TRBV28 and TRBJ2-7, the complete variable domain reads DVKVTQSSRYLVKRTGEKVFLECVQDMDHENMFWYRQDPGLGLRLIYFSYDVKMKEKGDIPEGYSVSREKKERFSLILESASTNQTSMYLCASSRDQTSEQYFGPGTRLTVT.

J is TRBJ1-3 and V is TRBV3-1 (or the pseudogene TRBV3-2); D unclear. The CDR3 spans 14 residues. Germline V CDR1 and CDR2: LGHDT, YNNKEL (reference sequence). With 1 base removed from V and 7 bases from J, the gap between germline ends came to 11 bases. The CDR3 here is CASSQGLPRNTIYF. The DNA of the CDR3 is TGTGCCAGCAGCCAAGGACTGCCGAGGAACACCATATATTTT.

The chain uses TRBV19 and TRBJ2-2; 7 bases line up with TRBD2. J lost 5 bases, V lost 4 bases, and 16 bases had no gene match. The CDR3 has 18 residues. Germline V lookup: CDR1 LNHDA, CDR2 SQIVND (reference sequence). CDR3 bases: TGTGCCAGTAGTACCTTGGGGATGGGTAGCGGGTTTACCGGGGAGCTGTTTTTT. It translates to CASSTLGMGSGFTGELFF.

This CDR3 reads CASSLQGADEQFF. The CDR3 coding sequence is TGTGCCAGCAGCTTACAGGGGGCTGATGAGCAGTTCTTC. This chain joins TRBV5-4 and TRBJ2-1; TRBD1 matches 9 bases. Germline-derived CDR1 and CDR2 are SGHNT and YYREEE (reference sequence). V lost 2 bases to trimming and J lost 8 bases; unmatched junction nucleotides: 2. The CDR3 is 13 amino acids.

This clone was found once. Distinct nucleotide sequences in the sample also encode this CDR3. This chain links TRBV12-3 or TRBV12-4 with TRBJ1-1; no firm D call. V lost 6 bases to trimming and J lost 1 base, with 9 bases between them. The CDR3 extends over 13 amino acids. The CDR3 bases are TGTGCCAGCAGCTTGACTGAGAACACTGAAGCTTTCTTT. Encoded protein: CASSLTENTEAFF.

This chain uses TRBV5-1 with TRBJ2-3; maybe TRBD2 (6 bases). The germline V and J ends were trimmed by 6 bases and 0 bases, with 20 bases remaining between them. Per the germline V gene, CDR1 is SGHRS and CDR2 is YFSETQ. The CDR3 extends over 17 amino acids. Here the CDR3 reads CASTPTLTGASTDTQYF. CDR3 DNA sequence: TGCGCCAGCACCCCCACCCTAACGGGAGCTAGCACAGATACGCAGTATTTT.

The CDR3 reads CASSASLSGSPYNEQFF. The CDR3 DNA reads TGTGCCAGCAGCGCCAGCCTTAGCGGGAGTCCCTACAATGAGCAGTTCTTC. The chain employs TRBV9 and TRBJ2-1; 9 bases align to TRBD2. V trimming: 3 bases; J trimming: 2 bases; junction bases outside the gene matches: 9. Germline V CDR1 and CDR2: SGDLS, YYNGEE. The CDR3 extends over 17 amino acids.

The rearrangement joins TRBV11-2 to TRBJ2-3; 10 bases map to TRBD2. CDR3 length: 16 amino acids. The V and J ends lost 0 bases and 4 bases, in that order; junction bases with no gene match: 4. CDR1 is SGHAT and CDR2 is FQNNGV in the germline V gene. CDR3 amino acids: CASSLDSSGSSDTQYF. CDR3 DNA: TGTGCCAGCAGCTTAGATTCTAGCGGGAGTTCAGATACGCAGTATTTT.

The chain carries TRBV6-2 or TRBV6-3 and TRBJ1-1; TRBD1 is a possible D gene (5 bases). Trimming took 2 bases from V and 0 from J, leaving 10 bases between them. The CDR3 has 15 residues. Germline loops: CDR1 MNHEY, CDR2 SVGEGT. In nucleotides, the CDR3 is TGTGCCAGCAGTTACGAGGGACTCATGAACACTGAAGCTTTCTTT. Protein: CASSYEGLMNTEAFF.

The chain links TRBV19 to TRBJ1-5; D is perhaps TRBD1 (5 bases). The germline V gene has CDR1 LNHDA and CDR2 SQIVND (reference sequence). The CDR3 has 15 amino acids. V was shortened by 1 base and J by 2 bases, with 9 bases between the two germline ends. As DNA, the CDR3 is TGTGCCAGTAGTATAGGTGAAGGGGGCAATCAGCCCCAGCATTTT. It codes for CASSIGEGGNQPQHF.

This sequence joins TRBV7-9 and TRBJ2-5, with 11 bases aligning to TRBD1. Germline V lookup: CDR1 SEHNR, CDR2 FQNEAQ (reference sequence). The V and J ends lost 5 bases and 1 base, in that order; junction bases with no gene match: 3. This CDR3 has 15 residues. CDR3 loop: CASSPGQGAQETQYF. In DNA form, the CDR3 reads TGTGCCAGCAGCCCTGGACAGGGGGCCCAAGAGACCCAGTACTTC.

V is TRBV12-3 or TRBV12-4 and J is TRBJ2-3, with D maybe TRBD2 (6 bases). There are 13 residues in the CDR3. Trimming left V 10 bases short and J 0 bases short, with 11 bases between. DNA for the CDR3: TGTGCCACCGCACGGGGGAGCACAGATACGCAGTATTTT. Protein product: CATARGSTDTQYF.

J is TRBJ2-2 and V is TRBV5-1; TRBD1 aligns across 7 bases. Per the germline V gene, CDR1 is SGHRS and CDR2 is YFSETQ. This CDR3 region has 15 residues. V gave up 3 bases and J gave up 0 bases; unmatched junction bases: 2. The CDR3 sequence: CASSSDRSNTGELFF. CDR3 nucleotide sequence: TGCGCCAGCAGCTCGGACAGGTCGAACACCGGGGAGCTGTTTTTT.

The chain uses TRBV2 and TRBJ1-1; the D is unclear. The CDR3 runs 13 residues. V was shortened by 6 bases and J by 1 base, with 9 bases between the two germline ends. Per the germline V gene, CDR1 is SNHLY and CDR2 is FYNNEI. CDR3 amino acids: CASRKLQNTEAFF. The CDR3 nucleotides read TGTGCCAGCAGGAAGCTGCAGAACACTGAAGCTTTCTTT.

The chain is built from TRBV3-1 (or the pseudogene TRBV3-2) and TRBJ2-7; 11 bases are shared with TRBD2. V trimming: 2 bases; J trimming: 5 bases; junction bases outside the gene matches: 5. The CDR3 totals 15 residues. Per the germline V gene, CDR1 is LGHDT and CDR2 is YNNKEL (reference sequence). CDR3 nucleotide sequence: TGTGCCAGCAGCCAAAAGGGACTAGCGGTGGACGAGCAGTACTTC. It codes for CASSQKGLAVDEQYF.

J is TRBJ2-1 and V is TRBV5-1; 7 bases align to TRBD2. Germline CDR1 is SGHRS and CDR2 is YFSETQ. J lost 13 bases, V lost 0 bases, and 13 bases had no gene match. The CDR3 is 15 amino acids. CDR3 sequence: CASSLAALAAQEQFF. CDR3 in DNA: TGCGCCAGCAGCTTGGCGGCGCTAGCGGCTCAAGAACAGTTCTTC.

The rearrangement joins TRBV5-1 to TRBJ1-3; possibly TRBD1 for D (6 bases). The V and J ends lost 4 bases and 8 bases respectively, with 19 bases between them. The germline V gene encodes CDR1 SGHRS and CDR2 YFSETQ. The CDR3 totals 15 residues. CDR3 sequence (DNA): TGCGCCAGCAGCCCCCAGACAGGTCCCTGGGACACCATATATTTT. Its translation is CASSPQTGPWDTIYF.

The chain joins TRBV19 to TRBJ1-4, with 9 bases fitting TRBD1. CDR1 and CDR2 from the germline V gene are LNHDA and SQIVND (reference sequence). J lost 6 bases, V lost 4 bases, and 6 bases had no gene match. This CDR3 spans 15 amino acids. CDR3: CASSTHRGRDEKLFF. In nucleotides, the CDR3 is TGTGCCAGTAGTACCCACAGGGGGCGCGATGAAAAACTGTTTTTT.

V and J are TRBV15 and TRBJ2-1, with 7 nucleotides matching TRBD2. The trim removed 5 bases at V and 5 bases at J, leaving 6 bases unmatched. The CDR3 is 14 amino acids. CDR1 is LNHNV and CDR2 is YYDKDF in the germline V gene (reference sequence). Written as DNA, the CDR3 is TGTGCCACCAGCGAAGCGGGGCCAAACAATGAGCAGTTCTTC. Residues: CATSEAGPNNEQFF.

This rearrangement joins TRBV5-1 to TRBJ2-5, with TRBD1 matching 10 bases. CDR3 length: 16 residues. From germline, CDR1 is SGHRS and CDR2 YFSETQ. V trimming: 7 bases; J trimming: 4 bases; junction bases outside the gene matches: 13. CDR3 amino acids: CASVNRDRGGSETQYF. CDR3 DNA sequence: TGCGCCAGCGTTAACCGGGACAGGGGCGGTTCAGAGACCCAGTACTTC.

Concerning this clone itself: Additional DNA sequences in this sample encode the identical CDR3. The chain employs TRBV5-6 and TRBJ2-3; 7 bases align to TRBD2. The CDR3 is 14 amino acids. CDR1 SGHDT and CDR2 YYEEEE come from the germline V gene. Germline trimming cut 3 bases from V and 3 bases from J; bases unmatched to any gene: 4. The CDR3 DNA reads as TGTGCCAGCAGCTCGGGGGGAGGGACAGATACGCAGTATTTT. This translates into CASSSGGGTDTQYF.